This T cell receptor beta chain was retrieved from a study of T cell responses to AZD1222 COVID-19 vaccine. Points on this clone: Its specificity is unknown.

Measured with immunoSEQ multiplex PCR; TCRdb has only the in-frame clones, and not every one. In the table there are around 100,000 clones, around 88% of which are singletons. Study results and limitations: Two doses of AZD1222 preceded a rise in Spike-specific TCR breadth and depth. Repertoires were obtained only post-peak T cell response. The study identified only a handful of AZD1222 recipients as seropositive at baseline.

With 5 bases removed from V and 2 bases from J, the gap between germline ends came to 18 bases. The CDR3 is made up of 16 amino acids. Germline CDR1 is SGHTA and CDR2 is FQGNSA. Samples with a second dose at about 4 or about 12 weeks were pooled together. V is TRBV7-2 and J is TRBJ2-5, with a weak D call TRBD1 (5 bases). Sequencing was performed on peripheral blood, taken 28 days after the second AZD1222 dose. This receptor was taken from an adult who received the AZD1222 COVID-19 vaccine. The CDR3 DNA follows: TGTGCCAGCAGCCGCGCAGGGCTTTTAGGTCAAGAGACCCAGTACTTC. It yields the protein CASSRAGLLGQETQYF. The variable domain in full, completed from reference TRBV7-2 and TRBJ2-5, reads GAGVSQSPSNKVTEKGKDVELRCDPISGHTALYWYRQSLGQGLEFLIYFQGNSAPDKSGLPSDRFSAERTGGSVSTLTIQRTQQEDSAVYLCASSRAGLLGQETQYFGPGTRLLVL.